This TCR beta chain was captured by sequencing in a study of cytomegalovirus exposure and HLA in healthy donors. Overall study results and limits: The listing of roughly 160 TCR beta chains classed them as cytomegalovirus-associated. As confirmed in vitro, a few CMV-associated chains were specific for CMV antigens.

TCRdb's table, derived via immunoSEQ multiplex PCR, lists solely in-frame clones and lacks some. The data show roughly 200,000 clones, roughly 81% seen once. V dropped 2 bases and J dropped 2; count of bases not matched to a gene: 2. The CDR3 covers 15 residues. The germline CDR1 and CDR2 sequences are GTSNPN and SVGIG (reference sequence). Comments on this clone: Antigen specificity is unknown.

J is TRBJ2-5 and V is TRBV30; 13 bases fit TRBD2. The sequence derives from a woman aged 25 to 39 in good health and CMV-seronegative. The sequencing sample was made of PBMCs. In DNA, the CDR3 is TGTGCCTGGAGTACGGGACTAGCGGGGCAAGAGACCCAGTACTTC. It specifies CAWSTGLAGQETQYF. Variable domain in full (rest from reference TRBV30 and TRBJ2-5): SQTIHQWPATLVQPVGSPLSLECTVEGTSNPNLYWYRQAAGRGLQLLFYSVGIGQISSEVPQNLSASRPQDRQFILSSKKLLLSDSGFYLCAWSTGLAGQETQYFGPGTRLLVL.